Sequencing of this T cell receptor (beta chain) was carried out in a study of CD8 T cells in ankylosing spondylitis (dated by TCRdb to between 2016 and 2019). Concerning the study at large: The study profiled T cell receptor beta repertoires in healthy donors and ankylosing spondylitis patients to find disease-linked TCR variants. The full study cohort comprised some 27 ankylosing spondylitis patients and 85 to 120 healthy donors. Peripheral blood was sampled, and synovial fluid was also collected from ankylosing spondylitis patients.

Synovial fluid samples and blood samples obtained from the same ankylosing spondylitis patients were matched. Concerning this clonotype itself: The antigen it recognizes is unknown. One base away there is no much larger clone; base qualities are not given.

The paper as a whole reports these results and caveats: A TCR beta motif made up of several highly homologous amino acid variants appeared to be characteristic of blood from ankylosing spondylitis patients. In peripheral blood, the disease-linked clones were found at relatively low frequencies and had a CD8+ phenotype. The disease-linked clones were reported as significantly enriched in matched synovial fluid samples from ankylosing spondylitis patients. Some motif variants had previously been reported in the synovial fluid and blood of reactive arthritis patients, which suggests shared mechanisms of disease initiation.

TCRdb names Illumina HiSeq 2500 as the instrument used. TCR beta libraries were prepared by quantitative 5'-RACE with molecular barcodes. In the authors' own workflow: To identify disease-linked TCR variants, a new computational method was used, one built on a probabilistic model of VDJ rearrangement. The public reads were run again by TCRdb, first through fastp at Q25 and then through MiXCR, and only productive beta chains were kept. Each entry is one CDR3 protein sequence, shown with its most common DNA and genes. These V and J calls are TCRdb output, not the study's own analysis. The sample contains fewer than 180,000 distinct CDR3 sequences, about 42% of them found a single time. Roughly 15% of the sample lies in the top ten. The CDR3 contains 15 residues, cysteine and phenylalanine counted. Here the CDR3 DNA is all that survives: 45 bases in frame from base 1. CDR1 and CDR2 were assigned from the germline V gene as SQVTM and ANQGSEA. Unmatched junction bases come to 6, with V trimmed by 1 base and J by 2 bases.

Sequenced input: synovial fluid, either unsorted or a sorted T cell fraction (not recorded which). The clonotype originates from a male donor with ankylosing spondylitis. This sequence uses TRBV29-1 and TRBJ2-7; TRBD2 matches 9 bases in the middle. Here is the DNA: TGCAGCGTTGAAGTGCTTAGCGGGGGACCCTACGAGCAGTACTTC. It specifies CSVEVLSGGPYEQYF.